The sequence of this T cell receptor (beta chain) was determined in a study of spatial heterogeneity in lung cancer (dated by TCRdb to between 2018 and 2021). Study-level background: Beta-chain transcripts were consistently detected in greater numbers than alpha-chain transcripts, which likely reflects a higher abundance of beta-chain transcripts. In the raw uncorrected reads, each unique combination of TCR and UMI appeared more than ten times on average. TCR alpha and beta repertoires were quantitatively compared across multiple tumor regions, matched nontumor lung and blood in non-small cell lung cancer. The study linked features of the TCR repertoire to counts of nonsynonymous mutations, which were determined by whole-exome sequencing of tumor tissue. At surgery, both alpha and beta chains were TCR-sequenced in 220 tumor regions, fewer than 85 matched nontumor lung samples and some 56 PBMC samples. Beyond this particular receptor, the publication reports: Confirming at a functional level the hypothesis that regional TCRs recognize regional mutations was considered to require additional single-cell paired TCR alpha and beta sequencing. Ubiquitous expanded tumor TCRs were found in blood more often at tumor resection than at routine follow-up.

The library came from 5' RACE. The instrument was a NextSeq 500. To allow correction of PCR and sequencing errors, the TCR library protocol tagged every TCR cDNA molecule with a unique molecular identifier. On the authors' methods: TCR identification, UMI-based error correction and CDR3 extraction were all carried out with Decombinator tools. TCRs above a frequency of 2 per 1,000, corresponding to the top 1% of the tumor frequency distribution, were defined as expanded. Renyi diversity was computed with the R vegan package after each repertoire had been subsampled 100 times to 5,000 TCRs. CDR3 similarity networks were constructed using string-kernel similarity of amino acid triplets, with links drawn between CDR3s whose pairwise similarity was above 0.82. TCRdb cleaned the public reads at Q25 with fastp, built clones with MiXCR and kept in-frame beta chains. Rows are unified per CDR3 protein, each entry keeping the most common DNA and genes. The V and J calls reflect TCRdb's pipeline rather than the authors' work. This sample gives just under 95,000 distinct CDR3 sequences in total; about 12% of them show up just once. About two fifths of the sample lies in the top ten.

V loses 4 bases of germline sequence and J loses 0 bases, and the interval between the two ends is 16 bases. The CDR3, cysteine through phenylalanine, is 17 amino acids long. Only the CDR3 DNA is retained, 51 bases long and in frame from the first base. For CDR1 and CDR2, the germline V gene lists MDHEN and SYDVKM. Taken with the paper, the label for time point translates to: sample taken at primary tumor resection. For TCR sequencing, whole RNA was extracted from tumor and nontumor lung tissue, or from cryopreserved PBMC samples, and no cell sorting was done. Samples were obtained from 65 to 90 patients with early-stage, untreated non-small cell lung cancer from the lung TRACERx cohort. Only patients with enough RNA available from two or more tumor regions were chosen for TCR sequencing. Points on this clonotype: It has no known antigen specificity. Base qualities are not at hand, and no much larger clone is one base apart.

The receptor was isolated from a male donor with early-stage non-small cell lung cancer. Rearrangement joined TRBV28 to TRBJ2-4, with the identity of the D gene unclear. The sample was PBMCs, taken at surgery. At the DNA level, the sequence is TGTGCCAGCAGTTCAGGAGTGTCCGGCCTAGCCAAAAACATTCAGTACTTC. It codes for CASSSGVSGLAKNIQYF.